This T cell receptor (beta chain) was captured in a study of blood T cell repertoires in COVID-19. Turning to the study itself: COVID-19 samples, acute and convalescent, were from the United States, Italy and Spain. From T cells, B-cell-depleted T cells, or PBMCs came the material, which was cDNA or gDNA.

This clone was counted once. Original processing notes: Estimation of nucleated cell counts was performed using reference gene primer amplification. Only in-frame clones appear in the TCRdb table, and some are missing; sequencing was by immunoSEQ multiplex PCR. The V and J calls and clone size are taken from that table; D and trimming were inferred from the DNA. This table holds approximately 280,000 clones, 89% found once. The clonotype was recovered from a woman in her fifties or sixties with acute or convalescent COVID-19. The sequencing input was peripheral blood.

The CDR3 bases are TGTGCCAGCAGTCCCACGGATGAAAAACTGTTTTTT. Protein product: CASSPTDEKLFF. The chain links TRBV6-2 or TRBV6-3 to TRBJ1-4; D gene unclear. V was shortened by 5 bases and J by 6 bases, with 7 bases between the two germline ends. Germline V gene lookup returns CDR1 MNHEY and CDR2 SVGEGT. The CDR3 runs 12 residues.